The present T cell receptor beta chain was sequenced within a study of molecular identifiers for immune sequencing clone quantification. This clonotype was recorded many times. The antigen is undetermined. Findings of the study overall: Shared barcodes on identical TCR molecules could underestimate the sizes of highly expanded clones.

The CDR3 is 15 residues long. Germline V gene lookup returns CDR1 SGDLS and CDR2 YYNGEE. V shed 0 bases and J shed 0 bases, with 8 bases lying between them. TCRdb processed the PCR reads anew with MiXCR; each CDR3 protein has one entry. The sample records about 640,000 distinct CDR3 sequences, about 20% being singletons. This sequence joins TRBV9 and TRBJ2-3; D is uncertain. Sequencing input: naive CD8+ T cells from blood, with Jurkat cell RNA spiked in. Stated subset: FACS-sorted CD8+CD4-CCR7+CD45RA+ naive T cells. The receptor's source is a human donor in good health. Some libraries in this study had Jurkat cell RNA spiked in. CDR3 DNA sequence: TGTGCCAGCAGCGTAGCTCGGATTAGCACAGATACGCAGTATTTT. Its translation: CASSVARISTDTQYF.